This T cell receptor beta chain derives from a study of vaccination effects on CD4 cells after COVID-19. Before sequencing, viral peptide pools were used by the ViraFEST assay to expand antigen-specific CD4+ T cells. Investigators separated out CD4+ T cells once approximately 9 days of culture had passed. Nucleocapsid antibody tests were negative, and the vaccine recipients had no prior SARS-CoV-2 infection. For each well, 2 million to 2.5 million PBMC were cultured with about 10 IU/ml IL-2 and roughly 9.2 ug/ml peptides. Findings and limits, study-wide: Pronounced clonal contraction occurred in clones induced by infection and by vaccine late after vaccination.

Sequencing was performed with immunoSEQ multiplex PCR; in TCRdb, only in-frame clones are kept and a portion is missing. The profile shows approximately 22,000 clones, approximately 81% of them singletons. For this clone: What it binds is not known.

The CDR3 has 16 amino acids. Germline CDR1 reads SGHNT; CDR2 reads YENEEA. J lost 3 bases, V lost 4 bases, and 6 bases had no gene match. The specimen was CD4+ T cells from PBMCs cultured with HCoV-NL63 spike peptides, collected before COVID-19 vaccination. The TCR was taken from a human donor who received a COVID-19 vaccine. The J gene is TRBJ2-2, the V gene TRBV11-3, with 9 bases identical to TRBD2. The CDR3 coding sequence is TGTGCCAGCAGCTACGGGGGACTAGCATACACCGGGGAGCTGTTTTTT. This codes for CASSYGGLAYTGELFF.